The TCR beta chain under discussion was sequenced for a study of T cells in Graves' hyperthyroidism and ophthalmopathy. Overall study: Peripheral blood was secured at the point of initial diagnosis, before any treatment.

This clonotype occurred many times. Its specificity is unknown. Amplification of TCR beta CDR3 regions was performed using RNA transcripts as template. The study used the HTBI primer set for a first-round RT-PCR of the TCR CDR3. TCRdb reprocessed the multiplex PCR reads via MiXCR and lists one record per CDR3 protein. The data show fewer than 450,000 distinct CDR3 sequences, with approximately 18% seen just once and 34% held by the top ten. The study's findings and limits: The model's output predicted ophthalmopathy at a median of roughly 6 months prior to onset.

Among the patients, aged 18 to 65, hyperthyroidism was newly diagnosed and had lasted under 2 months. Blood from later-ophthalmopathy patients was taken at first hyperthyroidism diagnosis. This clonotype originated in a young woman with Graves' hyperthyroidism that later progressed to Graves' ophthalmopathy. Sequencing was carried out using blood.

The CDR3 loop is CASSLRSSYNSPLHF. The CDR3 DNA sequence: TGTGCCAGCAGCTTAAGGAGCTCCTATAATTCACCCCTCCACTTT. The chain uses TRBV11-3 and TRBJ1-6; D is unclear. V lost 2 bases and J 0 bases, leaving 5 bases between the germline ends. This CDR3 has 15 amino acids. In germline, CDR1 is SGHNT, CDR2 YENEEA.